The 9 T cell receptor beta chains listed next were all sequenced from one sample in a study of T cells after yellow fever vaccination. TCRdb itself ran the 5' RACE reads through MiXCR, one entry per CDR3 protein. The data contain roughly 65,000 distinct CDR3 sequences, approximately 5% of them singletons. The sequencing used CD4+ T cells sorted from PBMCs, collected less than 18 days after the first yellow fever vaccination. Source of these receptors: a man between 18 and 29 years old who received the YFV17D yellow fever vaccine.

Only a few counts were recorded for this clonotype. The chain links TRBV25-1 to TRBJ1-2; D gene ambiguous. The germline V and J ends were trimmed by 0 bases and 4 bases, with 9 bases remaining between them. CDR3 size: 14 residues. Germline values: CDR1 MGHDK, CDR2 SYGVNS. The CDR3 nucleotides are TGTGCCAGCAGTGAATATAAAGGTAGCTATGGCTACACCTTC. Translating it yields CASSEYKGSYGYTF.

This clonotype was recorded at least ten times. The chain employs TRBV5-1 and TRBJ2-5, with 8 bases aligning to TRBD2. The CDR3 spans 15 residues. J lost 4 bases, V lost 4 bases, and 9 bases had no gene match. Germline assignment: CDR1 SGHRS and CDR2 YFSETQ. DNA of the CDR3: TGCGCCAGCAGCATGGGACTAGTGAGTGGAGAGACCCAGTACTTC. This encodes CASSMGLVSGETQYF.

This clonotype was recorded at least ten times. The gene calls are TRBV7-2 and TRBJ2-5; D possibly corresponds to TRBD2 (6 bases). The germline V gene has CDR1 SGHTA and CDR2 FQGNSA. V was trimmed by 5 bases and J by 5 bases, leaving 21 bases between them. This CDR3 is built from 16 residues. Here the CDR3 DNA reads TGTGCCAGCAGCCCTAACCCACGGGGACTCATGGAGACCCAGTACTTC. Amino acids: CASSPNPRGLMETQYF.

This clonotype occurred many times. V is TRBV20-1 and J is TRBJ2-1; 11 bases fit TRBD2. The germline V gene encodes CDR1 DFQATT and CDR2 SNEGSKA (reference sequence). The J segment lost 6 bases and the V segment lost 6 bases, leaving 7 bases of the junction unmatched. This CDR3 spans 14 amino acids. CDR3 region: CSAIAGGPSNEQFF. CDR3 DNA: TGCAGTGCGATAGCGGGGGGGCCAAGCAATGAGCAGTTCTTC.

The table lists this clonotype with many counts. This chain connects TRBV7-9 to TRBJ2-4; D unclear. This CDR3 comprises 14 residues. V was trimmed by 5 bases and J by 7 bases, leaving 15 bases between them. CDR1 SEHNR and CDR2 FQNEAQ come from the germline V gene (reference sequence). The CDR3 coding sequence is TGTGCCAGCAGCCTCGGACGTGGGTGGAACATTCAGTACTTC. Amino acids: CASSLGRGWNIQYF.

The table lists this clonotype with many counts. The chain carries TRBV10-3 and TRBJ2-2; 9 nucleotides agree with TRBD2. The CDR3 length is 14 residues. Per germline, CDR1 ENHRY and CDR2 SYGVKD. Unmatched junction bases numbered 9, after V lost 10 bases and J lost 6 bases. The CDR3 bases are TGTGCCACCACACGTAGCGGGGGACCCGGGGAGCTGTTTTTT. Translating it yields CATTRSGGPGELFF.

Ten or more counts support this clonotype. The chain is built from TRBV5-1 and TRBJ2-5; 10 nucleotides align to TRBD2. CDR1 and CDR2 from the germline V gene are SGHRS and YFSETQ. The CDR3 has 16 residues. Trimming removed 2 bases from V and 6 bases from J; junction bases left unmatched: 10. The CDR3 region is CASSLLESSGRQTQYF. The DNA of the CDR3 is TGCGCCAGCAGCTTACTCGAATCTAGCGGGAGACAGACCCAGTACTTC.

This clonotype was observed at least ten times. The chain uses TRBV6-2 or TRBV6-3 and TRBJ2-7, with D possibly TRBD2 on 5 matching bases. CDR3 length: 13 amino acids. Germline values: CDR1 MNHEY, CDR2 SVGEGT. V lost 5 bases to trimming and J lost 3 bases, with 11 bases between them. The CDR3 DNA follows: TGTGCCAGCAGTCGCTCGAGGGACTACGAGCAGTACGTC. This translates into CASSRSRDYEQYV.

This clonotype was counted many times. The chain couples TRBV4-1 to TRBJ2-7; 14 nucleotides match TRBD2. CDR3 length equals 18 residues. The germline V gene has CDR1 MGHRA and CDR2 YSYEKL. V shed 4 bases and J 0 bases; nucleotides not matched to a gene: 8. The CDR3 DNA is TGCGCCAGCAGCCGGGGACTAGCGGGGGCTTCGAGCTCCTACGAGCAGTACGTC. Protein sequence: CASSRGLAGASSSYEQYV.